This entry is about one TCR beta chain. Methods used by the authors: Scientists estimated how many nucleated cells there were by amplifying reference gene primers. Sequenced by immunoSEQ multiplex PCR; TCRdb stores in-frame clones only, minus some. The V and J calls and the clone size are those of that table, but D and trimming were determined from the DNA. Among 200,000 to 250,000 clones, around 86% were seen once, and the ten largest hold about 2%. The data were taken from a study of blood T cell repertoires in COVID-19. Study information: COVID-19 samples, acute and convalescent, were from the United States, Italy and Spain. In each case, the material was cDNA or gDNA derived from T cells, B-cell-depleted T cells, or PBMCs.

The germline gives CDR1 LNHDA, CDR2 SQIVND (reference sequence). There are 11 residues in the CDR3. V lost 8 bases and J 5 bases, leaving 9 bases between the germline ends. This clonotype was sampled from a man aged 25-45 years who had recovered from COVID-19. What was sequenced was peripheral blood. J is TRBJ1-2 and V is TRBV19, with a possible D match to TRBD1 (5 bases). For the CDR3, the DNA is TGTGCCAGTTCAGGGCCTTATGGCTACACCTTC. This codes for CASSGPYGYTF.